This T cell receptor (beta chain) comes out of a study of blood T cell repertoires in COVID-19. Across the whole study: Acute and convalescent COVID-19 samples came from the United States, Italy and Spain.

Sequencing used immunoSEQ multiplex PCR; TCRdb keeps in-frame clones, though not all of them. Of about 150,000 clones in the sample, about 87% are singletons; the top ten hold roughly 6.6%. The CDR3 loop spans 13 amino acids. The ends were cut back, 6 bases at V and 1 base at J, with 10 bases in the middle. The V gene's germline CDR1 is LNHDA and CDR2 SQIVND (reference sequence). The source is an elderly man with acute or convalescent COVID-19. V usage is TRBV19 and J usage is TRBJ2-7, with D uncertain. The specimen was peripheral blood. The chain's CDR3 is CASRFAGSYEQYF. The CDR3, as DNA: TGTGCCAGTAGGTTCGCAGGATCCTACGAGCAGTACTTC.